The T cell receptor (beta chain) under discussion was sequenced for a study of blood T cell repertoires in COVID-19. Allocation to cohorts depended on clinical history reported by the participants. Contact with a PCR-confirmed or clinician-diagnosed COVID-19 case occurred within 2 weeks of entry. This CDR3 is 11 amino acids long. The germline CDR1 and CDR2 sequences are GTSNPN and SVGIG (reference sequence). The J segment lost 7 bases and the V segment lost 5 bases, leaving 4 bases of the junction unmatched. As originally analysed: Amplification of reference gene primers was used by the study to estimate nucleated cell counts. The protocol was immunoSEQ multiplex PCR, while the TCRdb copy is restricted to in-frame clones and leaves out a portion. The V and J calls and clone size come from that table; D and trimming were worked out from the DNA. The data hold a few hundred thousand clones, with roughly 92% observed a single time.

Sequencing used PBMCs or T cells enriched from blood (not recorded which). This chain connects TRBV30 to TRBJ1-2; 7 nucleotides line up with TRBD1. The receptor was isolated from a woman between 40 and 55 years old who had been exposed to COVID-19. CDR3 sequence (DNA): TGTGCCTGGGACAGGGTGGCTGGCTACACCTTC. Its translation is CAWDRVAGYTF. Supplemented by reference TRBV30 and TRBJ1-2, the full variable domain reads SQTIHQWPATLVQPVGSPLSLECTVEGTSNPNLYWYRQAAGRGLQLLFYSVGIGQISSEVPQNLSASRPQDRQFILSSKKLLLSDSGFYLCAWDRVAGYTFGSGTRLTVV.